Listed below are T cell receptor beta chains from one sample, sequenced in a study of blood T cells in healthy people across ages. TCRdb re-derived calls from the 5' RACE reads in MiXCR, one entry per CDR3 protein. The data hold roughly 860,000 distinct CDR3 sequences, with 62% observed a single time. The sample comprised blood. These receptors were collected from a man aged 25-45 years in good health. Both conserved end residues are part of each CDR3. The D gene is left open where the match is weak. Expanded clones get a size class; other rows say once, few or many, or leave the size out.

cdr3_nt	cdr3_aa	clone_size	v_call	j_call	d_call	cdr3_length
TGTGCCAGCAGGAGGGACAGGGGGGTGGTAACCTACGAGCAGTACTTC	CASRRDRGVVTYEQYF	-	TRBV7-8	TRBJ2-7	TRBD1	16
TGTGCCAGCAGCCACGCCGGGAAGAATTCACCCCTCCACTTT	CASSHAGKNSPLHF	-	TRBV28	TRBJ1-6	-	14
TGTGCCAGCACCTTGGTCACGGGCGCCTACGAGCAGTACTTC	CASTLVTGAYEQYF	few	TRBV27	TRBJ2-7	-	14
TGCAGTACCGTAACAGCGACAGGGGGCTTCTACGAGCAGTACTTC	CSTVTATGGFYEQYF	-	TRBV20-1	TRBJ2-7	TRBD1	15
TGTGCCAGCAGCTCGCCACCGGGACAGGGAAACTACGAGCAGTACTTC	CASSSPPGQGNYEQYF	-	TRBV7-9	TRBJ2-7	TRBD1	16
TGCAGTGCTAGACCACTAGCCCTCTACAATGAGCAGTTCTTC	CSARPLALYNEQFF	-	TRBV20-1	TRBJ2-1	-	14
TGTGCCAGCAGCTTAGGACAGGGGGACGGGACTAATGAAAAACTGTTTTTT	CASSLGQGDGTNEKLFF	once	TRBV7-9	TRBJ1-4	TRBD1	17
TGCAGTGCTTTATTAGCGGGGGGGTCCTACAATGAGCAGTTCTTC	CSALLAGGSYNEQFF	few	TRBV20-1	TRBJ2-1	TRBD2	15
TGCGCCAGCAGGAGCCAGAAAGACTATGGCTACACCTTC	CASRSQKDYGYTF	once	TRBV5-1	TRBJ1-2	-	13
TGCAGTGCTGACGCCCTCCGCGAGCAGTACTTC	CSADALREQYF	-	TRBV20-1	TRBJ2-7	-	11
TGTGCCAGCAGAGGGACAGGGGATCTCGAGCAGTACTTC	CASRGTGDLEQYF	once	TRBV12-3/TRBV12-4	TRBJ2-7	TRBD1	13
TGTGCCAGCAGCGTAGATACTCTCTCCTATAATTCACCCCTCCACTTT	CASSVDTLSYNSPLHF	-	TRBV9	TRBJ1-6	-	16
TGTGCCAGCAGCCTGTGGGGACAGGGGGCAGGAGATGGCTACACCTTC	CASSLWGQGAGDGYTF	many	TRBV7-2	TRBJ1-2	TRBD1	16
TGCGCCAGCAGCTTGGCGGGGGCAAAGTACAATGAGCAGTTCTTC	CASSLAGAKYNEQFF	few	TRBV5-1	TRBJ2-1	-	15
TGTGCCAGCAGTGCGGTCGGCGGCTCCTACGAGCAGTACTTC	CASSAVGGSYEQYF	-	TRBV6-4	TRBJ2-7	-	14
TGCAGTGCTACAGACCGGGACCATTACAATGAGCAGTTCTTC	CSATDRDHYNEQFF	-	TRBV20-1	TRBJ2-1	-	14
TGTGCCAGCAGTTTCGGGCGGGGGGCAATTGAAAAACTGTTTTTT	CASSFGRGAIEKLFF	once	TRBV7-2	TRBJ1-4	-	15
TGTGCCAGCAGCCAAGATACCGGGACAGGGGTTGTAGGGACCCAGTACTTC	CASSQDTGTGVVGTQYF	-	TRBV4-2	TRBJ2-5	TRBD1	17
TGTGCCAGCAGCTCCCCGGGACCGAGATATGAAAAACTGTTTTTT	CASSSPGPRYEKLFF	few	TRBV7-9	TRBJ1-4	-	15
TGTGCCAGCAGCGTAAGCACCGGGGCCGGGGGCTACGAGCAGTACTTC	CASSVSTGAGGYEQYF	once	TRBV9	TRBJ2-7	-	16
TGCGCCAGCAGCCATCTCGGGACTAGCGGGGGAAAGGGATACAATGAGCAGTTCTTC	CASSHLGTSGGKGYNEQFF	few	TRBV4-3	TRBJ2-1	TRBD2	19
TGTGCCAGCAAGTTGTATGGCTACACCTTC	CASKLYGYTF	-	TRBV2	TRBJ1-2	-	10
TGTGCCAGCAGGAGGGAGGGTGACGAGCAGTACTTC	CASRREGDEQYF	-	TRBV2	TRBJ2-7	TRBD2	12
TGTGCCAGCCAAATGGGGGGACTAGCGGGGGGGAAAGAGACCCAGTACTTC	CASQMGGLAGGKETQYF	-	TRBV28	TRBJ2-5	TRBD2	17
TGCAGTGCTACCCGGACTAGCGGGAGCGAGCAGTACTTC	CSATRTSGSEQYF	-	TRBV20-1	TRBJ2-7	TRBD2	13
TGTGCCAGCAGCCAGGAAATCGGGACAGGGTTGTTCTTGGGCAATGAGCAGTTCTTC	CASSQEIGTGLFLGNEQFF	-	TRBV3-1	TRBJ2-1	TRBD1	19
TGTGCCATCACCCGGGACAGGGGTGTTCCTGAAGCTTTCTTT	CAITRDRGVPEAFF	-	TRBV10-3	TRBJ1-1	TRBD1	14
TGTGCCAGCAGCCAAGGTTATGAGCAGTTCTTC	CASSQGYEQFF	-	TRBV3-1	TRBJ2-1	-	11
TGTGCCAGCAGTAAACGGGACAGCTACGAGCAGTACTTC	CASSKRDSYEQYF	-	TRBV2	TRBJ2-7	TRBD1	13
TGCAGTGCTGTCCGGGACATAAACTACGAGCAGTACTTC	CSAVRDINYEQYF	once	TRBV20-1	TRBJ2-7	-	13
TGTGCCTGGTCCCGAGGTTCCCTCACCGAGCAGTACTTC	CAWSRGSLTEQYF	-	TRBV30	TRBJ2-7	-	13
TGCAGCGTTGCTCCTGAGCAGTTCTTC	CSVAPEQFF	-	TRBV29-1	TRBJ2-1	-	9
TGCAGCGTTGAAGTAGGGCAGTTAGCAGATACGCAGTATTTT	CSVEVGQLADTQYF	-	TRBV29-1	TRBJ2-3	-	14
TGCAGTGCTAGAGACCCGGGTACGAGGGAGCAGTACTTC	CSARDPGTREQYF	-	TRBV20-1	TRBJ2-5	-	13
TGCAGCGTTAAACCCAACCGGGACCACAATGAGCAGTTCTTC	CSVKPNRDHNEQFF	-	TRBV29-1	TRBJ2-1	-	14
TGTGCCAGCAGATACCTACAGGGTTACGAGCAGTACTTC	CASRYLQGYEQYF	-	TRBV6-5	TRBJ2-7	-	13
TGCAGCGTTCGGACCGGGACTAGCGGGGGCACCTACGAGCAGTACTTC	CSVRTGTSGGTYEQYF	-	TRBV29-1	TRBJ2-7	TRBD2	16
TGCAGTGCTAGAGTTCCGGGCAGACAAGAGACCCAGTACTTC	CSARVPGRQETQYF	many	TRBV20-1	TRBJ2-5	-	14
TGTGCCACCGGCGGGGGTTGGACCGGGGAGCTGTTTTTT	CATGGGWTGELFF	-	TRBV15	TRBJ2-2	TRBD2	13
TGTGCCAGCAGTCAGCCGGGACAGGGGGCGAAAGAGACCCAGTACTTC	CASSQPGQGAKETQYF	-	TRBV6-5	TRBJ2-5	TRBD1	16
TGTGCCAGCAGTCCGGACAGGGCCCACGAGCAGTACTTC	CASSPDRAHEQYF	-	TRBV6-6	TRBJ2-7	TRBD1	13
TGTGCCAGCAGTCAGGGACACGGGGGCCAGCCCCAGCATTTT	CASSQGHGGQPQHF	-	TRBV6-6	TRBJ1-5	-	14
TGCGCCAGCAGCCAAGATAGGGCAGGGTATAGTAATACGCAGTATTTT	CASSQDRAGYSNTQYF	-	TRBV4-3	TRBJ2-3	-	16
TGTGCCAGCAGCCCCGGTGGAGGGGGCGGTTACAATTCACCCCTCCACTTT	CASSPGGGGGYNSPLHF	-	TRBV7-9	TRBJ1-6	TRBD1	17
TGCAGTGCTAGAGATAAGAGGGGACAGCAGAATTCACCCCTCCACTTT	CSARDKRGQQNSPLHF	-	TRBV20-1	TRBJ1-6	TRBD1	16
TGCAGTGCTTTTTCAGGGGACCCGCCTTTCAACGAAAATGGACAGTTCTTC	CSAFSGDPPFNENGQFF	-	TRBV20-1	TRBJ2-1	-	17
TGTGCCAGCAGTAACAAAGGACTTCCCCACGAGCAGTACTTC	CASSNKGLPHEQYF	-	TRBV6-5	TRBJ2-7	-	14